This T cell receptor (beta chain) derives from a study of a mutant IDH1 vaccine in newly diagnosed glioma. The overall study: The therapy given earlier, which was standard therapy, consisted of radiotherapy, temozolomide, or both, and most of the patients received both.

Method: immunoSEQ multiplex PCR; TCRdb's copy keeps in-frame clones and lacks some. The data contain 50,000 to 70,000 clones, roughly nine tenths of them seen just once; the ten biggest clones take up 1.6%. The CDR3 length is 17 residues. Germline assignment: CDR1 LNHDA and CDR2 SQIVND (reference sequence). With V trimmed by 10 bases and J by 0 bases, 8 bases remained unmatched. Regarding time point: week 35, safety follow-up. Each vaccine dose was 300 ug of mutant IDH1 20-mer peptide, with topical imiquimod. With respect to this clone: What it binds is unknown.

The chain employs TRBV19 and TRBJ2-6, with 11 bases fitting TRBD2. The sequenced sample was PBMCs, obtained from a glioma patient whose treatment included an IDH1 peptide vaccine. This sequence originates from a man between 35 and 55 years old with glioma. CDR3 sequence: CATMGTSGNSGANVLTF. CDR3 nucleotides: TGTGCCACCATGGGGACTAGCGGCAACTCTGGGGCCAACGTCCTGACTTTC. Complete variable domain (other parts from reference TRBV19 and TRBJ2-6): DGGITQSPKYLFRKEGQNVTLSCEQNLNHDAMYWYRQDPGQGLRLIYYSQIVNDFQKGDIAEGYSVSREKKESFPLTVTSAQKNPTAFYLCATMGTSGNSGANVLTFGAGSRLTVL.